The 17 T cell receptor beta chains below come from one sample, sequenced in a study of T cell responses to AZD1222 COVID-19 vaccine. Data came from immunoSEQ multiplex PCR; TCRdb stores just in-frame clones and leaves some out. The sample lists 52,000 or so clones, around 85% occurring once. The sample was peripheral blood, taken on day 0 of AZD1222 vaccination. All receptors derive from an adult in good health.

This clone was observed once. The chain couples TRBV12-3 or TRBV12-4 to TRBJ1-1; D is possibly TRBD1 (6 bases). V gave up 6 bases and J gave up 0 bases, with 8 bases separating them. The CDR3 is 13 amino acids. This CDR3 reads CASSGTMNTEAFF. DNA of the CDR3: TGTGCCAGCAGCGGGACAATGAACACTGAAGCTTTCTTT.

This sequence joins TRBV5-1 and TRBJ2-3, with 8 positions matching TRBD2. Per germline, CDR1 SGHRS and CDR2 YFSETQ. The CDR3 length is 15 residues. J was trimmed by 3 bases and V by 3 bases; bases with no gene match: 6. For the CDR3, the DNA is TGCGCCAGCAGCTCGATAGCGGGGCGGACAGATACGCAGTATTTT. Its translation: CASSSIAGRTDTQYF.

This clone was found a few times. The chain combines TRBV19 with TRBJ2-3, with no clear D. Trimming left V 3 bases short and J 1 base short, with 11 bases between. The germline V gene has CDR1 LNHDA and CDR2 SQIVND (reference sequence). The CDR3 has 15 amino acids. The DNA for the CDR3 is TGTGCCAGTAGTATGACACGGCAGCGCACAGATACGCAGTATTTT. It is translated as CASSMTRQRTDTQYF. The whole variable domain, remainder taken from reference TRBV19 and TRBJ2-3, is DGGITQSPKYLFRKEGQNVTLSCEQNLNHDAMYWYRQDPGQGLRLIYYSQIVNDFQKGDIAEGYSVSREKKESFPLTVTSAQKNPTAFYLCASSMTRQRTDTQYFGPGTRLTVL.

The rearrangement joins TRBV5-6 to TRBJ2-2, with 8 bases that match TRBD1. Germline V CDR1 and CDR2: SGHDT, YYEEEE. CDR3 length equals 15 residues. J was trimmed by 1 base and V by 4 bases; bases with no gene match: 3. This CDR3 is CASSTGTGNTGELFF. The CDR3 coding sequence is TGTGCCAGCAGCACCGGGACAGGGAACACCGGGGAGCTGTTTTTT.

J is TRBJ1-1 and V is TRBV4-1, with 7 positions matching TRBD1. Losses at the gene ends were 6 bases for V and 3 bases for J; bases not matched to a gene: 10. Germline V lookup: CDR1 MGHRA, CDR2 YSYEKL. CDR3 length equals 15 residues. The DNA for the CDR3 is TGCGCCAGCAGACTTTACAGGGGTGGGGACACTGAAGCTTTCTTT. Amino acids: CASRLYRGGDTEAFF.

This clone came up a few times. V and J are TRBV29-1 and TRBJ1-1; TRBD1 might be the D (5 bases). This CDR3 is built from 11 residues. V gave up 6 bases and J gave up 10 bases, with 15 bases separating them. Germline CDR1 SQVTM, CDR2 ANQGSEA. In DNA form, the CDR3 reads TGCAGCGTCACCGGGACCACGGGAGCTTTCTTT. Its protein product is CSVTGTTGAFF.

This chain uses TRBV7-8 with TRBJ1-4; D is possibly TRBD1 (5 bases). Trimming took 5 bases from V and 0 from J, leaving 16 bases between them. Germline V gene sequence: CDR1 SGHVS, CDR2 FQNEAQ. This CDR3 comprises 17 residues. The chain's CDR3 is CASSGGVWGATNEKLFF. The CDR3 bases are TGTGCCAGCAGCGGGGGGGTTTGGGGAGCAACTAATGAAAAACTGTTTTTT.

The CDR3 DNA sequence: TGTGCCGGAGCCCGGGGGGGGAGTCAGCCCCAGCATTTT. Protein: CAGARGGSQPQHF. The chain is built from TRBV6-5 and TRBJ1-5, with D maybe TRBD1 (5 bases). CDR3 length equals 13 residues. Trimming stripped 11 bases from V and 6 bases from J, with 17 bases between. In germline, CDR1 is MNHEY, CDR2 SVGAGI.

The rearrangement uses TRBV18 and TRBJ1-2; D is ambiguous. Trimming removed 2 bases from V and 2 bases from J, with 6 bases in between. CDR3 size: 13 residues. Per the germline V gene, CDR1 is KGHSH and CDR2 is LQKENI. The CDR3 protein is CASSPGPNYGYTF. The CDR3, as DNA: TGTGCCAGCTCACCAGGTCCAAACTATGGCTACACCTTC.

The chain has TRBV6-5 and TRBJ1-2, with D maybe TRBD1 (6 bases). Per germline, CDR1 MNHEY and CDR2 SVGAGI. V gave up 5 bases and J gave up 5 bases, with 15 bases separating them. This CDR3 is 14 amino acids long. The DNA for the CDR3 is TGTGCCAGCAGTACGACAGAAAGGGGGTATGGCTACACCTTC. It is translated as CASSTTERGYGYTF.

The chain couples TRBV11-3 to TRBJ1-1, with a possible D match to TRBD1 (5 bases). The germline CDR1 and CDR2 sequences are SGHNT and YENEEA. Deletions cut 0 bases from V and 7 bases from J, with 9 bases between. The CDR3 has 13 residues. The CDR3 loop is CASSLDRVDEAFF. The CDR3 DNA follows: TGTGCCAGCAGCTTAGACAGGGTTGATGAAGCTTTCTTT. The full variable domain, completed using reference TRBV11-3 and TRBJ1-1, is EAGVVQSPRYKIIEKKQPVAFWCNPISGHNTLYWYLQNLGQGPELLIRYENEEAVDDSQLPKDRFSAERLKGVDSTLKIQPAELGDSAVYLCASSLDRVDEAFFGQGTRLTVV.

The chain links TRBV6-1 to TRBJ2-1; D possibly corresponds to TRBD2 (5 bases). With 0 bases removed from V and 0 bases from J, the gap between germline ends came to 6 bases. This CDR3 spans 15 amino acids. Looked up from germline, CDR1 is MNHNS and CDR2 is SASEGT. CDR3 DNA: TGTGCCAGCAGTGAAGCGGGGAGCTCCTACAATGAGCAGTTCTTC. It yields the protein CASSEAGSSYNEQFF.

This sequence joins TRBV5-1 and TRBJ1-1, with a tentative D call TRBD1 (6 bases). Germline V gene data show CDR1 as SGHRS and CDR2 as YFSETQ. The V end was cut by 0 bases, the J end by 2 bases, with 20 bases between. This CDR3 has 18 residues. The CDR3 sequence is CASSLVPVADSLNTEAFF. The CDR3 DNA follows: TGCGCCAGCAGCTTGGTTCCAGTTGCGGACAGCCTTAACACTGAAGCTTTCTTT.

This clone was detected only a few times. The chain has TRBV3-1 (or the pseudogene TRBV3-2) and TRBJ1-2; D is possibly TRBD1 (6 bases). Trimming stripped 0 bases from V and 4 bases from J, with 9 bases between. The CDR3 runs 14 residues. Germline CDR1 LGHDT, CDR2 YNNKEL (reference sequence). The CDR3 is CASSQDGGTYGYTF. The CDR3 bases are TGTGCCAGCAGCCAAGATGGGGGCACCTATGGCTACACCTTC.

The chain employs TRBV9 and TRBJ1-2; 7 positions match TRBD1. This CDR3 spans 14 amino acids. V shed 1 base, J shed 6 bases, and the junction held 6 bases outside the gene matches. From germline, CDR1 is SGDLS and CDR2 YYNGEE. The CDR3 bases are TGTGCCAGCAGCGTATCCCTCGGGACAGATGGCTACACCTTC. It yields the protein CASSVSLGTDGYTF. The whole variable domain, filled in from reference TRBV9 and TRBJ1-2, reads DSGVTQTPKHLITATGQRVTLRCSPRSGDLSVYWYQQSLDQGLQFLIQYYNGEERAKGNILERFSAQQFPDLHSELNLSSLELGDSALYFCASSVSLGTDGYTFGSGTRLTVV.

This sequence joins TRBV11-2 and TRBJ2-3, with D maybe TRBD2 (6 bases). With 5 bases removed from V and 6 bases from J, the gap between germline ends came to 12 bases. Germline assignment: CDR1 SGHAT and CDR2 FQNNGV. The CDR3 is made up of 13 amino acids. The CDR3 DNA sequence: TGTGCCAGCAGCCTAGGGACTGCGGATACGCAGTATTTT. Protein: CASSLGTADTQYF.

The rearrangement links TRBV4-2 to TRBJ2-1; D might be TRBD2 (5 bases). This CDR3 region has 14 residues. V was clipped by 0 bases and J by 3 bases, with 6 bases between them. Germline V lookup: CDR1 LGHNA, CDR2 YNFKEQ. The CDR3 here is CASSQDRGYNEQFF. Here the CDR3 DNA reads TGTGCCAGCAGCCAAGATCGGGGCTACAATGAGCAGTTCTTC.